This is a list of T cell receptor beta chains from one sample in a study of T cell responses to AZD1222 COVID-19 vaccine. The table came from immunoSEQ multiplex PCR; TCRdb's copy has only in-frame clones and leaves some out. The sample includes 100,000 to 150,000 clones, about 87% of them seen just once. The source was peripheral blood, collected on day 0 of AZD1222 vaccination. The receptors derive from an adult in good health. Each CDR3 is given with its conserved first and last residue.

v_call: TRBV6-5; j_call: TRBJ1-2; cdr3_aa: CASRRQEGKGGYTF
v_call: TRBV27; j_call: TRBJ1-6; cdr3_aa: CASSSGTGALGQRNSPLHF
v_call: TRBV6-6; j_call: TRBJ1-2; cdr3_aa: CASSLQRRTVTLYGYTF
v_call: TRBV5-1; j_call: TRBJ2-3; cdr3_aa: CASSSGQGPDTQYF
v_call: TRBV2; j_call: TRBJ1-1; cdr3_aa: CASSELTGTEAFF
v_call: TRBV18; j_call: TRBJ1-2; cdr3_aa: CASSPGLRNYGYTF
v_call: TRBV4-3; j_call: TRBJ1-2; cdr3_aa: CASSQDRGGNYGYTF
v_call: TRBV5-4; j_call: TRBJ1-2; cdr3_aa: CASTPTGILSYGYTF
v_call: TRBV5-5; j_call: TRBJ1-5; cdr3_aa: CASSTDPRGNQPQHF
v_call: TRBV29-1; j_call: TRBJ1-2; cdr3_aa: CSVGIEGGYTF
v_call: TRBV7-9; j_call: TRBJ1-4; cdr3_aa: CASSLVTDSTGKLFF
v_call: TRBV19; j_call: TRBJ1-1; cdr3_aa: CASRGTGGSNTEAFF
v_call: TRBV6-1; j_call: TRBJ2-7; cdr3_aa: CASSEQGQQYF
v_call: TRBV6-2/TRBV6-3; j_call: TRBJ1-2; cdr3_aa: CASRSGGGYTF
v_call: TRBV6-6; j_call: TRBJ1-5; cdr3_aa: CASSKRTDNQPQHF
v_call: TRBV27; j_call: TRBJ1-6; cdr3_aa: CASSFRVNSPLHF
v_call: TRBV2; j_call: TRBJ2-1; cdr3_aa: CASRPGLAGYEQFF
v_call: TRBV21-1; j_call: TRBJ1-5; cdr3_aa: CASSKPGQGDQPQHF
v_call: TRBV3-1/TRBV3-2; j_call: TRBJ2-7; cdr3_aa: CASSQTGGEGGEQYF
v_call: TRBV6-6; j_call: TRBJ2-7; cdr3_aa: CASSLGGLRRARYEQYF